The 5 T cell receptor beta chains below were found in one sample sequenced in a study of T cell responses to AZD1222 COVID-19 vaccine. Some clones are missing from TCRdb's copy, which holds only in-frame ones; the method was immunoSEQ multiplex PCR. The data contain roughly 160,000 clones, roughly 92% of them singletons. The source material was peripheral blood, sampled on day 0 of AZD1222 vaccination. These receptors came from an adult in good health.

This chain joins TRBV7-3 and TRBJ1-1; D is uncertain. V was pared by 4 bases and J by 6 bases, with 12 bases between. From germline, CDR1 is SGHTA and CDR2 FQGTGA. This CDR3 region has 13 residues. As DNA, the CDR3 is TGTGCCAGCAGCTCCGGCCTAGCCGCTGAAGCTTTCTTT. Its protein product is CASSSGLAAEAFF.

The chain couples TRBV9 to TRBJ1-1, with D possibly being TRBD1 (6 bases). The CDR3 consists of 15 residues. Per the germline V gene, CDR1 is SGDLS and CDR2 is YYNGEE. V was trimmed by 3 bases and J by 1 base, leaving 13 bases between them. The chain's CDR3 is CASSGQGRGNTEAFF. CDR3 nucleotides: TGTGCCAGCAGCGGGCAGGGGAGAGGGAACACTGAAGCTTTCTTT.

Points on this clone: Other nucleotide sequences in the sample specify the same CDR3. V and J are TRBV29-1 and TRBJ1-1; D is possibly TRBD1 (6 bases). CDR3 length: 11 residues. The germline gives CDR1 SQVTM, CDR2 ANQGSEA. V lost 4 bases and J 5 bases, leaving 8 bases between the germline ends. For the CDR3, the DNA is TGCAGCGTTGGGAGGGGGACTGAAGCTTTCTTT. Its protein product is CSVGRGTEAFF. Full variable domain (remainder filled in from reference TRBV29-1 and TRBJ1-1): SAVISQKPSRDICQRGTSLTIQCQVDSQVTMMFWYRQQPGQSLTLIATANQGSEATYESGFVIDKFPISRPNLTFSTLTVSNMSPEDSSIYLCSVGRGTEAFFGQGTRLTVV.

This rearrangement joins TRBV19 to TRBJ1-2; D is possibly TRBD1 (5 bases). The V gene's germline CDR1 is LNHDA and CDR2 SQIVND (reference sequence). V lost 4 bases to trimming and J lost 2 bases, with 14 bases between them. The CDR3 totals 15 residues. This chain's CDR3 is CASSNVQGLNYGYTF. The CDR3 region has the DNA TGTGCCAGTAGTAACGTCCAGGGTCTGAACTATGGCTACACCTTC. Using reference TRBV19 and TRBJ1-2 for the parts outside the CDR3, the full variable domain is DGGITQSPKYLFRKEGQNVTLSCEQNLNHDAMYWYRQDPGQGLRLIYYSQIVNDFQKGDIAEGYSVSREKKESFPLTVTSAQKNPTAFYLCASSNVQGLNYGYTFGSGTRLTVV.

The chain employs TRBV6-4 and TRBJ2-2, with 7 bases that match TRBD2. Trimming removed 7 bases from V and 4 bases from J; junction bases left unmatched: 18. The length of the CDR3 is 18 residues. Germline values: CDR1 MRHNA, CDR2 SNTAGT. CDR3 nucleotide sequence: TGTGCCAGCACCGAGAGGTTGGGCGGGAGAGATTGCACCGGGGAGCTGTTTTTT. This encodes CASTERLGGRDCTGELFF.